These 2 T cell receptor beta chains originate from one sample sequenced in a study of PD-1 blockade in classical Hodgkin lymphoma. Each and every patient relapsed after autologous stem cell transplantation, and patients got differing brentuximab vedotin exposure. Profiling relied on immunoSEQ multiplex PCR, and the TCRdb table lists in-frame clones only, not all of them. Of tens of thousands of clones listed, around three quarters are singletons. The specimen comprised peripheral blood mononuclear cells (PBMCs), sampled before the second cycle of nivolumab. The receptor set was obtained from a human donor with classical Hodgkin lymphoma.

The J gene is TRBJ2-3, the V gene TRBV19, with a possible D match to TRBD2 (6 bases). The V end lost 8 bases, the J end lost 4 bases, and 13 bases lay between the germline ends. The CDR3 has 13 residues. Germline CDR1 and CDR2: LNHDA and SQIVND (reference sequence). The CDR3 coding sequence is TGTGCCAGTTCGGAGGGAGTCCCAGATACGCAGTATTTT. Translated, it gives CASSEGVPDTQYF.

This clone turned up a few times. V is TRBV27 and J is TRBJ1-1; D is possibly TRBD1 (6 bases). The V gene's germline CDR1 is MNHEY and CDR2 SMNVEV (reference sequence). The CDR3 has 15 residues. V lost 8 bases to trimming and J lost 2 bases, with 18 bases between them. The CDR3 coding sequence is TGTGCCAGCTACTTGTCAGGGGCCTTAAACACTGAAGCTTTCTTT. Its translation: CASYLSGALNTEAFF.